Shown below are 22 T cell receptor beta chains from a single sample sequenced in a study of response to subunit inactivated influenza vaccine. TCRdb fed the RT-PCR reads into MiXCR, producing one record per CDR3 protein. The sample consists of more than 600,000 distinct CDR3 sequences, roughly 20% of them appearing once. Material: PBMCs from blood, obtained around 5 days after vaccination. Every receptor here comes from a man aged 45-65 years who received an inactivated influenza vaccine.

The chain carries TRBV6-2 or TRBV6-3 and TRBJ2-7; perhaps TRBD2 as D (6 bases). Germline V CDR1 and CDR2: MNHEY, SVGEGT. Trimming took off 5 bases at V and 3 bases at J, with 17 bases between the two ends. CDR3 length: 15 residues. The CDR3 nucleotides read TGTGCCAGCAGTGACCCGGGACTCCGCTACTACGAGCAGTACTTC. Its protein product is CASSDPGLRYYEQYF.

The chain couples TRBV5-1 to TRBJ2-6, with D uncertain. The germline V and J ends were trimmed by 6 bases and 0 bases, with 13 bases remaining between them. In germline, CDR1 is SGHRS, CDR2 YFSETQ. CDR3 length: 16 residues. The CDR3 loop reads CASTPRGSSGANVLTF. The CDR3 DNA reads as TGCGCCAGCACCCCGAGAGGAAGCTCTGGGGCCAACGTCCTGACTTTC.

This clonotype was found a few times. The chain has TRBV5-1 and TRBJ2-7; D might be TRBD1 or TRBD2, each matching 5 bases. Trimming took 1 base from V and 5 from J, leaving 13 bases between them. The CDR3 has 14 residues. CDR1 is SGHRS, CDR2 YFSETQ, per germline. CDR3 protein: CASSLRGRVDEQYF. The DNA of the CDR3 is TGCGCCAGCAGCTTGCGGGGCAGAGTCGACGAGCAGTACTTC.

A few counts support this clonotype. V usage is TRBV4-3 and J usage is TRBJ1-2; D is uncertain. Trimming took off 2 bases at V and 0 bases at J, with 7 bases between the two ends. The CDR3 loop spans 14 amino acids. Looked up from germline, CDR1 is LGHNA and CDR2 is YSLEER. The CDR3 coding sequence is TGCGCCAGCAGCCAACAATTTACTAACTATGGCTACACCTTC. Translating gives CASSQQFTNYGYTF.

This clonotype was recorded at least ten times. The genes are TRBV29-1 and TRBJ2-6; no clear D. Trimming left V 1 base short and J 2 bases short, with 6 bases between. Germline assignment: CDR1 SQVTM and CDR2 ANQGSEA. The CDR3 contains 14 residues. CDR3 bases: TGCAGCGTTGAAGTAGGGACTGGGGCCAACGTCCTGACTTTC. Protein product: CSVEVGTGANVLTF. The entire variable domain, with the rest obtained from reference TRBV29-1 and TRBJ2-6, is as follows: SAVISQKPSRDICQRGTSLTIQCQVDSQVTMMFWYRQQPGQSLTLIATANQGSEATYESGFVIDKFPISRPNLTFSTLTVSNMSPEDSSIYLCSVEVGTGANVLTFGAGSRLTVL.

The rearrangement joins TRBV10-3 to TRBJ2-7; 10 positions agree with TRBD2. The CDR3 totals 14 residues. Germline V gene sequence: CDR1 ENHRY, CDR2 SYGVKD. V shed 7 bases, J shed 3 bases, and the junction held 6 bases outside the gene matches. This CDR3 is CAITSGSSSYEQYF. CDR3 bases: TGTGCCATCACTAGCGGGAGTTCTAGCTACGAGCAGTACTTC.

This clonotype is a singleton in its sample. The gene calls are TRBV24-1 and TRBJ2-7; tentative D call: TRBD1 (6 bases). Between the trimmed V and J ends, which lost 3 bases and 0 bases, there was a span of 17 bases. The CDR3 consists of 17 residues. The V gene's germline CDR1 is KGHDR and CDR2 SFDVKD. Written as DNA, the CDR3 is TGTGCCACCAGTGATGGCCAGGGTAGGGGGTCCTCCTACGAGCAGTACTTC. It is translated as CATSDGQGRGSSYEQYF.

The V gene is TRBV4-2, the J gene TRBJ2-7; 15 nucleotides line up with TRBD2. From germline, CDR1 is LGHNA and CDR2 YNFKEQ. V shed 4 bases and J 5 bases; nucleotides not matched to a gene: 6. The CDR3 is 16 residues long. The CDR3 DNA is TGTGCCAGCAGCCTTGGACTAGCGGGGGGGCCAGACGAGCAGTACTTC. The encoded protein is CASSLGLAGGPDEQYF.

This clonotype was picked up many times. The rearrangement links TRBV6-1 to TRBJ2-6; TRBD2 might be the D (6 bases). The CDR3 totals 15 residues. The germline V gene has CDR1 MNHNS and CDR2 SASEGT. V lost 7 bases to trimming and J lost 5 bases, with 15 bases between them. Written as DNA, the CDR3 is TGTGCCAGCACCCAGGTCGGGGGTAGGGCCAACGTCCTGACTTTC. This encodes CASTQVGGRANVLTF.

The gene calls are TRBV7-2 and TRBJ2-1; D gene ambiguous. Germline V lookup: CDR1 SGHTA, CDR2 FQGNSA. The CDR3 is 16 residues long. The V gene lost 3 bases and the J gene lost 0 bases, with 12 bases spanning the gap. CDR3 amino acids: CASSLHGSSSYNEQFF. The CDR3 nucleotides read TGTGCCAGCAGCTTGCACGGGTCTAGCTCCTACAATGAGCAGTTCTTC.

In DNA, the CDR3 is TGCAGTGCTAGCCCGTTCTTGGTTGGTTCGATCGCAGATACGCAGTATTTT. As protein: CSASPFLVGSIADTQYF. The rearrangement joins TRBV20-1 to TRBJ2-3; D uncertain. The CDR3 length is 17 residues. The ends were cut back, 3 bases at V and 4 bases at J, with 23 bases in the middle. CDR1 is DFQATT and CDR2 is SNEGSKA in the germline V gene (reference sequence).

The table lists this clonotype with a few counts. This chain connects TRBV12-3 or TRBV12-4 to TRBJ2-1; TRBD1 matches at 9 bases. The V gene end was trimmed by 6 bases and the J gene end by 7 bases; junction bases not matched to a gene: 7. The CDR3 sequence is 14 residues long. The DNA for the CDR3 is TGTGCCAGCAGCACCGGGACAGGGCGGAATGAGCAGTTCTTC. Protein product: CASSTGTGRNEQFF.

This rearrangement joins TRBV12-3 or TRBV12-4 to TRBJ2-1; 9 nucleotides line up with TRBD2. CDR3 length: 13 amino acids. V gave up 3 bases and J gave up 8 bases; unmatched junction bases: 2. The CDR3 DNA sequence: TGTGCCAGCAGTTTTGGGACTAGCTATGAGCAGTTCTTC. Residues: CASSFGTSYEQFF.

This clonotype was counted only a few times. This chain connects TRBV20-1 to TRBJ2-3; 12 bases line up with TRBD2. Germline-derived CDR1 and CDR2 are DFQATT and SNEGSKA (reference sequence). The CDR3 totals 15 residues. J gave up 4 bases and V 3 bases, and 5 bases lay outside the gene matches. CDR3 nucleotide sequence: TGCAGTGCTAGGACTAGCGGGGGCCAGTCAGATACGCAGTATTTT. Its translation is CSARTSGGQSDTQYF.

The chain is built from TRBV4-1 and TRBJ2-1, with a possible D match to TRBD2 (5 bases). Germline V gives CDR1 MGHRA, CDR2 YSYEKL. V shed 4 bases and J shed 8 bases, with 15 bases lying between them. This CDR3 is 14 amino acids long. This chain's CDR3 is CASSPRAMSDEQFF. The CDR3 nucleotides are TGCGCCAGCAGCCCGAGGGCAATGTCCGATGAGCAGTTCTTC.

The chain employs TRBV5-1 and TRBJ2-5; TRBD2 matches at 7 bases. This CDR3 spans 14 amino acids. Germline V gene lookup returns CDR1 SGHRS and CDR2 YFSETQ. The V gene end was trimmed by 7 bases and the J gene end by 4 bases; junction bases not matched to a gene: 10. CDR3 bases: TGCGCCAGCGCTTTGGGAGCGGGAAGAGAGACCCAGTACTTC. The encoded protein is CASALGAGRETQYF. The variable domain in full, completed from reference TRBV5-1 and TRBJ2-5, reads KAGVTQTPRYLIKTRGQQVTLSCSPISGHRSVSWYQQTPGQGLQFLFEYFSETQRNKGNFPGRFSGRQFSNSRSEMNVSTLELGDSALYLCASALGAGRETQYFGPGTRLLVL.

The sample holds a few counts of this clonotype. This chain uses TRBV5-1 with TRBJ1-1; 8 nucleotides match TRBD1. The CDR3 spans 15 residues. The junction had 6 bases not matched to a gene; V was cut back by 4 bases and J by 1 base. From germline, CDR1 is SGHRS and CDR2 YFSETQ. The CDR3 spells CASSIDGQGNTEAFF. As DNA, the CDR3 is TGCGCCAGCAGCATCGACGGACAGGGGAACACTGAAGCTTTCTTT.

The chain has TRBV10-3 and TRBJ2-6; 7 bases agree with TRBD1. V dropped 7 bases and J dropped 0; count of bases not matched to a gene: 9. This CDR3 has 17 amino acids. CDR1 is ENHRY and CDR2 is SYGVKD in the germline V gene. CDR3 in amino acids: CAITPGQLSSGANVLTF. CDR3 bases: TGTGCCATCACGCCGGGACAGTTAAGCTCTGGGGCCAACGTCCTGACTTTC.

The rearrangement links TRBV9 to TRBJ2-2; a possible D gene is TRBD1 (6 bases). V dropped 0 bases and J dropped 3 bases, with 9 bases sitting between them. CDR3 length: 15 amino acids. Germline CDR1 is SGDLS and CDR2 is YYNGEE. CDR3 DNA sequence: TGTGCCAGCAGCGTAGCGGGACAAGACACCGGGGAGCTGTTTTTT. It is translated as CASSVAGQDTGELFF.

This clonotype came up a few times. V usage is TRBV5-1 and J usage is TRBJ2-7; no firm D call. CDR1 is SGHRS and CDR2 is YFSETQ in the germline V gene. Between the trimmed V and J ends, which lost 2 bases and 3 bases, there was a span of 9 bases. The CDR3 has 13 residues. The CDR3 DNA is TGCGCCAGCAGCTTCGAACTCATCTACGAGCAGTACTTC. As protein: CASSFELIYEQYF.

J is TRBJ2-2 and V is TRBV15; 8 nucleotides line up with TRBD1. Losses at the gene ends were 3 bases for V and 5 bases for J; bases not matched to a gene: 5. From germline, CDR1 is LNHNV and CDR2 YYDKDF (reference sequence). The CDR3 extends over 15 amino acids. The CDR3 protein is CATSSTGGTTGELFF. The CDR3 DNA is TGTGCCACCAGCAGTACAGGGGGAACGACCGGGGAGCTGTTTTTT.

The chain has TRBV20-1 and TRBJ2-1, with 13 bases matching TRBD2. The V gene end was trimmed by 0 bases and the J gene end by 4 bases; junction bases not matched to a gene: 3. This CDR3 is built from 16 residues. The germline gives CDR1 DFQATT, CDR2 SNEGSKA (reference sequence). The CDR3 nucleotides read TGCAGTGCTAGAGATCCACTAGCGGGAGGGTACAATGAGCAGTTCTTC. It translates to CSARDPLAGGYNEQFF.